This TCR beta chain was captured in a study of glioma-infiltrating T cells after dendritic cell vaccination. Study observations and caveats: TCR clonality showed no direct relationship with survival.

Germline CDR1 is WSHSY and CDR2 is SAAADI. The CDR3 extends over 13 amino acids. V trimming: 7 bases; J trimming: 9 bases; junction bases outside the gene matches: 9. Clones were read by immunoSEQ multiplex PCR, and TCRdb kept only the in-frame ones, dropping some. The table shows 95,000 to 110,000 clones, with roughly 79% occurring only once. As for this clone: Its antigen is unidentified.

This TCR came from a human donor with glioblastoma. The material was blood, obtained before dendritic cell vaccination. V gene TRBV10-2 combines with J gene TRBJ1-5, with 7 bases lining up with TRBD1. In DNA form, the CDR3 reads TGCGCCAGCACCGGGACAGTGCTTGGGCCCCAGCATTTT. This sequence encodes CASTGTVLGPQHF.